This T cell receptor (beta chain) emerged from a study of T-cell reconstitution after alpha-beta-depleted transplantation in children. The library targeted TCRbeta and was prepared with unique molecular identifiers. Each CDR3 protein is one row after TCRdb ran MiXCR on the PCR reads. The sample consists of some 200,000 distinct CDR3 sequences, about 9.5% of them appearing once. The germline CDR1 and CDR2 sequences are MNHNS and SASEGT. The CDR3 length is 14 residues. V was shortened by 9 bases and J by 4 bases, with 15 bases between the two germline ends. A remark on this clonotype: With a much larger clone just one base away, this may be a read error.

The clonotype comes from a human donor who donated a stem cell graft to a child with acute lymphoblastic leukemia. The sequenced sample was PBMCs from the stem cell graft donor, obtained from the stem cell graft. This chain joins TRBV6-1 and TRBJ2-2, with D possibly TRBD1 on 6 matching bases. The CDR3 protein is CARGDNISTGELFF. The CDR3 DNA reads TGTGCCAGGGGGGACAATATAAGCACCGGGGAGCTGTTTTTT.